Each of the 23 T cell receptor beta chains below was sequenced from the same sample in a study of blood T cell repertoires in COVID-19. Sequencing was performed with immunoSEQ multiplex PCR; in TCRdb, only in-frame clones are kept and a portion is missing. The sample records 100,000 to 130,000 clones, around nine tenths being singletons. The sample was peripheral blood. These receptors were taken from a woman in her twenties or thirties with acute or convalescent COVID-19.

The V gene is TRBV7-9, the J gene TRBJ2-7; D remains ambiguous. CDR1 and CDR2 from the germline V gene are SEHNR and FQNEAQ (reference sequence). The length of the CDR3 is 16 residues. V was pared by 2 bases and J by 6 bases, with 20 bases between. The CDR3 is CASSLSPTNRDVEQYF. CDR3 nucleotides: TGTGCCAGCAGCTTATCCCCTACCAACCGTGATGTCGAGCAGTACTTC.

V gene TRBV7-8 combines with J gene TRBJ2-1, with 10 bases identical to TRBD2. Germline V gene lookup returns CDR1 SGHVS and CDR2 FQNEAQ. The CDR3 runs to 17 residues. The ends lost 3 bases at V and 1 base at J; junction bases unmatched: 6. CDR3 in DNA: TGTGCCAGCAGCTTCCCAACTAGCGGGGCTTCCTACAATGAGCAGTTCTTC. This gives the protein CASSFPTSGASYNEQFF.

This clone was counted only a few times. J is TRBJ2-5 and V is TRBV14; D remains ambiguous. V gave up 4 bases and J gave up 2 bases, with 17 bases separating them. Germline assignment: CDR1 SGHDN and CDR2 FVKESK. CDR3 length: 16 residues. The CDR3 nucleotides are TGTGCCAGCAGCCCCCTTTCCTTAGGCGGACAAGAGACCCAGTACTTC. It translates to CASSPLSLGGQETQYF.

CDR3 nucleotides: TGTGCCAGCAGTCTCACGACTAGCGGGAACTACGAGCAGTACTTC. This encodes CASSLTTSGNYEQYF. The genes are TRBV28 and TRBJ2-7, with TRBD2 matching 11 bases. V lost 5 bases to trimming and J lost 3 bases; unmatched junction nucleotides: 6. Germline V gene data show CDR1 as MDHEN and CDR2 as SYDVKM. The CDR3 loop spans 15 amino acids.

This chain links TRBV13 with TRBJ1-1; TRBD1 agrees at 7 bases. Germline CDR1 and CDR2: PRHDT and FYEKMQ (reference sequence). The CDR3 covers 15 residues. Unmatched junction bases numbered 10, after V lost 4 bases and J lost 5 bases. The CDR3 sequence is CASSYRFRGQTEAFF. CDR3 DNA: TGTGCCAGCAGCTACCGATTTAGGGGACAGACTGAAGCTTTCTTT.

This clone was detected a few times. DNA of the CDR3: TGTGCCAGCAGCAAAAGACTCGGGCGGGGTAGCTCCTACAATGAGCAGTTCTTC. This gives the protein CASSKRLGRGSSYNEQFF. The gene calls are TRBV21-1 and TRBJ2-1; the D call of TRBD2 is as the table states it, not checked on the DNA. TRBV21-1 is a documented pseudogene. The CDR3 has 18 residues.

This chain connects TRBV11-2 to TRBJ2-5; D gene unclear. Germline CDR1 and CDR2: SGHAT and FQNNGV. V shed 1 base and J shed 5 bases, with 11 bases lying between them. The CDR3 runs 14 residues. The CDR3 spells CASSLGVKSETQYF. The CDR3, as DNA: TGTGCCAGCAGCTTAGGCGTGAAATCGGAGACCCAGTACTTC. The full variable domain, completed using reference TRBV11-2 and TRBJ2-5, is EAGVAQSPRYKIIEKRQSVAFWCNPISGHATLYWYQQILGQGPKLLIQFQNNGVVDDSQLPKDRFSAERLKGVDSTLKIQPAKLEDSAVYLCASSLGVKSETQYFGPGTRLLVL.

This chain uses TRBV28 with TRBJ1-2; D is perhaps TRBD1 (6 bases). Germline V gene data show CDR1 as MDHEN and CDR2 as SYDVKM. V was pared by 3 bases and J by 4 bases, with 15 bases between. CDR3 size: 15 residues. The CDR3 DNA reads TGTGCCAGCAGTTTGCGACAGGTGGTGTCCTATGGCTACACCTTC. The encoded protein is CASSLRQVVSYGYTF.

This rearrangement joins TRBV10-3 to TRBJ2-3; TRBD1 might be the D (5 bases). The CDR3 consists of 15 residues. V was shortened by 5 bases and J by 2 bases, with 14 bases between the two germline ends. Germline CDR1 and CDR2: ENHRY and SYGVKD. Here the CDR3 reads CAISQGVGNTDTQYF. CDR3 bases: TGTGCCATCAGTCAGGGTGTGGGGAACACAGATACGCAGTATTTT.

The chain carries TRBV4-1 and TRBJ1-4; maybe TRBD1 (5 bases). V gave up 1 base and J gave up 7 bases, with 19 bases separating them. Germline lookup yields CDR1 MGHRA and CDR2 YSYEKL. The CDR3 has 17 amino acids. CDR3 in DNA: TGCGCCAGCAGCCAAGTAGTTCCGGGCAGGGTGCCTGAAAAACTGTTTTTT. Its translation: CASSQVVPGRVPEKLFF.

The chain joins TRBV28 to TRBJ2-3; D may be TRBD2 (6 bases). CDR3 length equals 15 residues. V was trimmed by 8 bases and J by 9 bases, leaving 24 bases between them. Germline assignment: CDR1 MDHEN and CDR2 SYDVKM. The CDR3 nucleotides read TGTGCCAGCCGACCCCCCGGGGGAGCGACGAGGACGCAGTATTTT. Protein product: CASRPPGGATRTQYF. Full variable domain (remainder filled in from reference TRBV28 and TRBJ2-3): DVKVTQSSRYLVKRTGEKVFLECVQDMDHENMFWYRQDPGLGLRLIYFSYDVKMKEKGDIPEGYSVSREKKERFSLILESASTNQTSMYLCASRPPGGATRTQYFGPGTRLTVL.

The chain carries TRBV7-8 and TRBJ1-1, with D possibly being TRBD1 (5 bases). The germline V gene encodes CDR1 SGHVS and CDR2 FQNEAQ. Between the trimmed V and J ends, which lost 4 bases and 11 bases, there was a span of 17 bases. The CDR3 contains 13 residues. The CDR3 sequence is CASSSLIGARAFF. In DNA, the CDR3 is TGTGCCAGCAGCTCCCTGATAGGGGCGCGGGCTTTCTTT.

The chain recombines TRBV4-2 with TRBJ2-3; 13 positions agree with TRBD2. Losses at the gene ends were 0 bases for V and 5 bases for J; bases not matched to a gene: 5. Germline CDR1 and CDR2: LGHNA and YNFKEQ. The CDR3 consists of 17 residues. The CDR3 DNA follows: TGTGCCAGCAGCCAAGATGGAACTAGCGGGGGGGTAGATACGCAGTATTTT. Translation gives CASSQDGTSGGVDTQYF.

V usage is TRBV3-1 (or the pseudogene TRBV3-2) and J usage is TRBJ1-2; D gene uncertain. The CDR3 loop spans 13 amino acids. Germline CDR1 is LGHDT and CDR2 is YNNKEL (reference sequence). V was shortened by 2 bases and J by 4 bases, with 8 bases between the two germline ends. CDR3 in amino acids: CASSQPRSYGYTF. The DNA of the CDR3 is TGTGCCAGCAGCCAACCGAGATCCTATGGCTACACCTTC.

The chain uses TRBV6-2 or TRBV6-3 and TRBJ2-1, with 10 bases lining up with TRBD2. Germline V CDR1 and CDR2: MNHEY, SVGEGT. This CDR3 has 17 residues. Losses at the gene ends were 3 bases for V and 0 bases for J; bases not matched to a gene: 5. The CDR3 DNA is TGTGCCAGCAGTTATGGTAGCGGGAGGACCTCCTACAATGAGCAGTTCTTC. This sequence encodes CASSYGSGRTSYNEQFF.

The chain has TRBV30 and TRBJ1-1; TRBD1 matches 7 bases. V dropped 0 bases and J dropped 5; count of bases not matched to a gene: 15. CDR3 length: 17 residues. The germline CDR1 and CDR2 sequences are GTSNPN and SVGIG (reference sequence). The DNA for the CDR3 is TGTGCCTGGAGTGTAAATAAGATCAGCAGGGGGAGGACTGAAGCTTTCTTT. It codes for CAWSVNKISRGRTEAFF.

The chain recombines TRBV25-1 with TRBJ1-2; TRBD1 matches 7 bases. This CDR3 has 12 residues. J was trimmed by 8 bases and V by 3 bases; bases with no gene match: 3. Germline V gene data show CDR1 as MGHDK and CDR2 as SYGVNS. The CDR3 DNA sequence: TGTGCCAGCAGTGAGTCCAGGGGGGGCTACACCTTC. It specifies CASSESRGGYTF.

This clone came up a few times. This chain uses TRBV28 with TRBJ1-2; D uncertain. The CDR3 sequence is 14 residues long. The germline V and J ends were trimmed by 4 bases and 1 base, with 10 bases remaining between them. From germline, CDR1 is MDHEN and CDR2 SYDVKM. The CDR3 loop is CASSSSPLNYGYTF. DNA for the CDR3: TGTGCCAGCAGTTCCTCCCCTCTTAACTATGGCTACACCTTC.

The rearrangement uses TRBV6-1 and TRBJ2-7; TRBD1 is a possible D gene (5 bases). The germline V gene encodes CDR1 MNHNS and CDR2 SASEGT. Trimming took 3 bases from V and 1 from J, leaving 13 bases between them. The CDR3 runs to 15 residues. CDR3: CASSEWQGGSYEQYF. In DNA, the CDR3 is TGTGCCAGCAGTGAGTGGCAGGGTGGTTCCTACGAGCAGTACTTC.

This chain uses TRBV2 with TRBJ1-4; D call uncertain. V shed 0 bases and J shed 6 bases, with 11 bases lying between them. The CDR3 is 15 residues long. CDR1 is SNHLY, CDR2 FYNNEI, per germline. The CDR3 DNA reads as TGTGCCAGCAGTGAAGCACTCGGGGTTTATGAAAAACTGTTTTTT. Its translation is CASSEALGVYEKLFF.

The chain combines TRBV7-2 with TRBJ1-2, with TRBD1 as a possible D gene (6 bases). The CDR3 totals 12 residues. The ends were cut back, 5 bases at V and 7 bases at J, with 11 bases in the middle. Germline V CDR1 and CDR2: SGHTA, FQGNSA. The CDR3 region has the DNA TGTGCCAGCAGCCCAGGGGAAGGTGGCTACACCTTC. This gives the protein CASSPGEGGYTF.

This clone was observed a single time. The chain has TRBV28 and TRBJ1-6, with 7 bases lining up with TRBD1. Germline values: CDR1 MDHEN, CDR2 SYDVKM. J lost 2 bases, V lost 5 bases, and 6 bases had no gene match. The CDR3 runs 16 residues. The CDR3 region is CASSRRQGAYNSPLHF. CDR3 nucleotides: TGTGCCAGCAGTAGGAGACAGGGTGCCTATAATTCACCCCTCCACTTT.

V gene TRBV6-1 combines with J gene TRBJ2-3; 12 bases align to TRBD2. CDR3 length: 14 residues. V gave up 2 bases and J gave up 7 bases; unmatched junction bases: 1. Germline lookup yields CDR1 MNHNS and CDR2 SASEGT. The CDR3 DNA reads TGTGCCAGCAGTGAACTAGCGGGAGGGCATACGCAGTATTTT. It encodes CASSELAGGHTQYF.